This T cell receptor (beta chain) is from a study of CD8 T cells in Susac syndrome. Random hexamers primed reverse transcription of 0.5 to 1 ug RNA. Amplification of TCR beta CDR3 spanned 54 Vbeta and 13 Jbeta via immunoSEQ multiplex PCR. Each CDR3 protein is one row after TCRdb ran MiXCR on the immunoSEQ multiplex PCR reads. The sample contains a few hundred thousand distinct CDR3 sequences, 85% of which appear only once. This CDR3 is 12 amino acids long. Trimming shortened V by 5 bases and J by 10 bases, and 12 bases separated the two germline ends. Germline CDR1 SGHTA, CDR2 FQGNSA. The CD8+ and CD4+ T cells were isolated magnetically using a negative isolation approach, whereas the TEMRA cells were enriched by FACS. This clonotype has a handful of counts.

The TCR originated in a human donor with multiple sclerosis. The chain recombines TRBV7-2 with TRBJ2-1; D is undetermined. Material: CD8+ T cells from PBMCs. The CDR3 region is CASSLEALEQFF. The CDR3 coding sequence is TGTGCCAGCAGCCTAGAGGCGTTGGAGCAGTTCTTC.